This passage covers 20 T cell receptor beta chains from one sample sequenced in a study of blood T cell repertoires in COVID-19. Sequenced by immunoSEQ multiplex PCR; TCRdb stores in-frame clones only, minus some. The data contain some 390,000 clones, more than 80% of them singletons. Sequenced: PBMCs or T cells enriched from blood (not recorded which). These receptors were taken from a man aged 30 to 45 who had recovered from COVID-19.

V gene TRBV28 combines with J gene TRBJ1-5, with D perhaps matching TRBD1 (6 bases). CDR1 MDHEN and CDR2 SYDVKM come from the germline V gene. The ends were cut back, 4 bases at V and 4 bases at J, with 14 bases in the middle. CDR3 length: 15 residues. CDR3 sequence: CASSSGGLGNQPQHF. The DNA for the CDR3 is TGTGCCAGCAGTTCCGGGGGGCTGGGGAATCAGCCCCAGCATTTT.

The chain employs TRBV3-1 (or the pseudogene TRBV3-2) and TRBJ2-4, with 9 positions matching TRBD1. The CDR3 loop spans 18 amino acids. The ends lost 4 bases at V and 1 base at J; junction bases unmatched: 11. Germline CDR1 reads LGHDT; CDR2 reads YNNKEL (reference sequence). This CDR3 is CASSRTGTGLGAKNIQYF. Written as DNA, the CDR3 is TGTGCCAGCAGCCGCACCGGGACAGGGTTGGGGGCCAAAAACATTCAGTACTTC.

The J gene is TRBJ2-1, the V gene TRBV21-1; the D call of TRBD2 is as the table states it, not checked on the DNA. TRBV21-1 corresponds to a pseudogene. This CDR3 contains 16 residues. The CDR3, as DNA: TGTGCCAGCAGCAGGGGACTAGCGGGGCGCTACGATGAGCAGTTCTTC. Its protein is CASSRGLAGRYDEQFF.

The chain recombines TRBV21-1 with TRBJ1-4; the DNA was not compared with TRBD1, the D call given in the table. TRBV21-1 has pseudogene status. There are 16 residues in the CDR3. The CDR3 nucleotides read TGTGCCAGCAGCAAAACTCCCAGGGCTATTAATGAAAAACTGTTTTTT. Amino acids: CASSKTPRAINEKLFF.

J is TRBJ2-1 and V is TRBV19, with 8 nucleotides matching TRBD2. J lost 8 bases, V lost 0 bases, and 12 bases had no gene match. Germline CDR1 and CDR2: LNHDA and SQIVND (reference sequence). The CDR3 length is 17 residues. CDR3 in amino acids: CASSIDTGSGSSDEQFF. In nucleotides, the CDR3 is TGTGCCAGTAGTATAGATACAGGCAGCGGGAGCAGCGATGAGCAGTTCTTC.

The CDR3: CASSMIVSNQPQHF. The DNA of the CDR3 is TGTGCCAGTAGTATGATAGTAAGCAATCAGCCCCAGCATTTT. The rearrangement joins TRBV19 to TRBJ1-5; no firm D call. The CDR3 spans 14 residues. Germline CDR1 is LNHDA and CDR2 is SQIVND (reference sequence). With 3 bases removed from V and 1 base from J, the gap between germline ends came to 7 bases.

The chain uses TRBV19 and TRBJ1-2; D may be TRBD1 (5 bases). The CDR3 sequence is 16 residues long. The germline CDR1 and CDR2 sequences are LNHDA and SQIVND (reference sequence). Between the trimmed V and J ends, which lost 3 bases and 6 bases, there was a span of 20 bases. The CDR3 reads CASSMDQGLMGNGYTF. CDR3 DNA: TGTGCCAGTAGTATGGATCAGGGCCTCATGGGTAATGGCTACACCTTC.

The J gene is TRBJ2-1, the V gene TRBV11-1, with 7 bases lining up with TRBD1. The germline V gene has CDR1 SGHAT and CDR2 FQDESV (reference sequence). CDR3 length: 18 residues. The trim removed 0 bases at V and 8 bases at J, leaving 16 bases unmatched. CDR3 protein: CASSLAGAVGTAPHEQFF. The DNA for the CDR3 is TGTGCCAGCAGCTTAGCCGGGGCCGTAGGGACAGCGCCTCATGAGCAGTTCTTC.

V is TRBV6-1 and J is TRBJ1-5; 9 bases agree with TRBD1. The CDR3 loop spans 16 amino acids. J was trimmed by 4 bases and V by 2 bases; bases with no gene match: 6. Germline loops: CDR1 MNHNS, CDR2 SASEGT. Here the CDR3 DNA reads TGTGCCAGCAGTGAACCCGGGACAGGGTATAATCAGCCCCAGCATTTT. This encodes CASSEPGTGYNQPQHF.

A note on this clone: The sample carries other DNA sequences with the same CDR3. This chain uses TRBV3-1 (or the pseudogene TRBV3-2) with TRBJ1-5; 7 bases match TRBD1. Germline V lookup: CDR1 LGHDT, CDR2 YNNKEL (reference sequence). The CDR3 is made up of 14 amino acids. The ends lost 3 bases at V and 3 bases at J; junction bases unmatched: 2. In DNA, the CDR3 is TGTGCCAGCAGCCAGACAGGGTCCAATCAGCCCCAGCATTTT. Protein: CASSQTGSNQPQHF.

The gene calls are TRBV15 and TRBJ2-2; D call uncertain. CDR3 length equals 13 residues. From germline, CDR1 is LNHNV and CDR2 YYDKDF (reference sequence). V lost 3 bases to trimming and J lost 2 bases, with 4 bases between them. This CDR3 reads CATSSLNTGELFF. The CDR3 region has the DNA TGTGCCACCAGCAGTTTAAACACCGGGGAGCTGTTTTTT.

This chain uses TRBV29-1 with TRBJ1-1; D uncertain. Germline V CDR1 and CDR2: SQVTM, ANQGSEA. Trimming stripped 6 bases from V and 0 bases from J, with 11 bases between. The CDR3 spans 13 residues. Here the CDR3 DNA reads TGCAGCGTCTCTACAGTAATGAACACTGAAGCTTTCTTT. The encoded protein is CSVSTVMNTEAFF.

The rearrangement uses TRBV18 and TRBJ1-1; D gene ambiguous. This CDR3 spans 16 amino acids. The V gene's germline CDR1 is KGHSH and CDR2 LQKENI. V was trimmed by 2 bases and J by 3 bases, leaving 16 bases between them. The CDR3 reads CASSPMNVRLDTEAFF. CDR3 in DNA: TGTGCCAGCTCACCAATGAACGTGCGATTGGACACTGAAGCTTTCTTT.

This clone has a handful of counts. The chain links TRBV29-1 to TRBJ1-1; 9 positions agree with TRBD1. CDR1 is SQVTM, CDR2 ANQGSEA, per germline. CDR3 length equals 13 residues. The trim removed 8 bases at V and 5 bases at J, leaving 9 bases unmatched. The CDR3 loop is CSTRTGVGTEAFF. CDR3 nucleotides: TGCAGCACTCGGACAGGGGTGGGGACTGAAGCTTTCTTT.

The chain has TRBV6-5 and TRBJ1-3; 10 positions match TRBD1. The CDR3 runs to 14 residues. The trim removed 4 bases at V and 8 bases at J, leaving 5 bases unmatched. Germline V gene data show CDR1 as MNHEY and CDR2 as SVGAGI. Here the CDR3 reads CASSSTGGGDTIYF. CDR3 DNA: TGTGCCAGCAGTTCGACAGGGGGCGGCGACACCATATATTTT.

The chain carries TRBV28 and TRBJ1-1; perhaps TRBD1 as D (6 bases). The CDR3 loop spans 11 amino acids. The V gene's germline CDR1 is MDHEN and CDR2 SYDVKM. V lost 8 bases and J 3 bases, leaving 7 bases between the germline ends. In DNA, the CDR3 is TGTGCCAGCGGACAGTACACTGAAGCTTTCTTT. It translates to CASGQYTEAFF. Filled out from reference TRBV28 and TRBJ1-1, the complete variable domain reads DVKVTQSSRYLVKRTGEKVFLECVQDMDHENMFWYRQDPGLGLRLIYFSYDVKMKEKGDIPEGYSVSREKKERFSLILESASTNQTSMYLCASGQYTEAFFGQGTRLTVV.

V gene TRBV5-1 combines with J gene TRBJ2-2; 7 nucleotides align to TRBD1. The ends lost 3 bases at V and 0 bases at J; junction bases unmatched: 8. CDR3 size: 17 residues. From germline, CDR1 is SGHRS and CDR2 YFSETQ. The CDR3 nucleotides are TGCGCCAGCAGCTCCAAGGCCGGGACAGCGAACACCGGGGAGCTGTTTTTT. Translated: CASSSKAGTANTGELFF.

The chain links TRBV29-1 to TRBJ2-3, with 7 bases aligning to TRBD2. CDR1 is SQVTM and CDR2 is ANQGSEA in the germline V gene. The trim removed 0 bases at V and 4 bases at J, leaving 10 bases unmatched. This CDR3 has 16 residues. The CDR3 region is CSVEDWRAGAADTQYF. The CDR3 nucleotides read TGCAGCGTTGAAGATTGGAGGGCGGGAGCCGCAGATACGCAGTATTTT.

In its sample, this clone was seen once. The rearrangement links TRBV16 to TRBJ1-6; weak D call: TRBD1 (5 bases). CDR1 is KGHSY and CDR2 is FQNENV in the germline V gene. The V end lost 4 bases, the J end lost 1 base, and 11 bases lay between the germline ends. CDR3 length: 16 amino acids. The CDR3 sequence is CASSPEQVSYNSPLHF. The CDR3 bases are TGTGCCAGCAGCCCGGAACAGGTTTCCTATAATTCACCCCTCCACTTT.

The V gene is TRBV25-1, the J gene TRBJ2-7; 8 bases match TRBD2. CDR1 is MGHDK, CDR2 SYGVNS, per germline. The CDR3 runs 13 residues. The J segment lost 2 bases and the V segment lost 6 bases, leaving 3 bases of the junction unmatched. For the CDR3, the DNA is TGTGCCAGCAGCGCCGGGGGGGCCTACGAGCAGTACTTC. Translated, it gives CASSAGGAYEQYF.